This TCR beta chain was found in a study of OX40 agonist ivuxolimab in advanced cancers. Across the study: The eligibility criteria allowed prior anti-PD-1, anti-PD-L1 or anti-CTLA-4 therapy, and roughly 39% had some. Partial responses were achieved by three patients, of whom one had hepatocellular carcinoma and two had cutaneous melanoma.

Germline CDR1 is MNHNS and CDR2 is SASEGT. The CDR3 has 15 amino acids. V shed 7 bases and J 2 bases; nucleotides not matched to a gene: 7. Study results and caveats: It was not determined which antigens were specifically recognized by the peripheral T cells that had undergone clonal expansion. Doses of 0.1 to 3.0 mg/kg were accompanied by clonal expansion of CD4+ and CD8+ blood T cells by week 6.

On this clone itself: Its antigen remains unknown.

The data were produced by immunoSEQ multiplex PCR, yet TCRdb's version contains in-frame clones alone and is incomplete. The sample lists approximately 110,000 clones, around 90% occurring once. This chain uses TRBV6-1 with TRBJ2-7, with 11 positions matching TRBD1. Sample: CD4+ or CD8+ T cells sorted from blood, taken in a trial of the OX40 agonist ivuxolimab. The clonotype was recovered from an adult with an advanced solid tumor such as melanoma, head and neck, liver or kidney cancer. The CDR3 DNA sequence: TGTGCCAGCAACCCACTGGGACAGGGGGCCTACGAGCAGTACTTC. Protein sequence: CASNPLGQGAYEQYF.